Given below is one T cell receptor beta chain in context. The method was immunoSEQ multiplex PCR; TCRdb's version includes in-frame clones alone and lacks a portion of them. Of 100,000 to 110,000 clones listed, around nine tenths were seen once; the top ten hold roughly 15%. This specimen comes from a study of T cell responses to AZD1222 COVID-19 vaccine. Deletions cut 2 bases from V and 1 base from J, with 34 bases between. The CDR3 loop spans 22 amino acids. V usage is TRBV5-3 and J usage is TRBJ2-7; a weak D match, TRBD1 (6 bases). TRBV5-3 is sorted into the ORF group, with uncertain function. The source was peripheral blood, collected on day 0 of AZD1222 vaccination. The clonotype was recovered from an adult in good health. CDR3: CARSFLSPGPLIGVRGSYEQYF. Here the CDR3 DNA reads TGTGCCAGAAGCTTTTTGTCCCCCGGCCCCTTGATTGGCGTCAGGGGTTCCTACGAGCAGTACTTC.